This T cell receptor beta chain was retrieved from a study of OX40 agonist ivuxolimab in advanced cancers. As for the study more broadly: Ivuxolimab was a fully human IgG2 agonistic monoclonal antibody targeting the costimulatory receptor OX40 (CD134). Intravenous ivuxolimab was administered to patients every 2 weeks at six dose levels: 0.01, 0.1, 0.3, 1.5, 3 and 10 mg/kg. The dose-escalation cohort was about 86% male with a mean age of about 58 years, ranging from roughly 20 to 85. Of the roughly 50 dose-escalation patients, hepatocellular carcinoma was present in around 20, melanoma in approximately 15, renal cell carcinoma in 9 and head and neck cancer in 9. The monotherapy dose-escalation portion (N ≈ 57 patients) of the phase I ivuxolimab trial is reported in the paper. Partial responses occurred in three dose-escalation patients: two with cutaneous melanoma and one with hepatocellular carcinoma. Peripheral TCRbeta sequencing was intended to test whether TCR sequence diversity was altered and clonal T-cell expansion was caused by ivuxolimab. Prior anti-PD-1, anti-PD-L1 or anti-CTLA-4 therapy was permitted, and checkpoint inhibitors had been received by less than 45% of dose-escalation patients. What the work shows at the level of the full study, not this receptor alone: Low levels of normalized T-cell clonal expansion were also seen in some nonresponding patients. After ivuxolimab, CD8+ T cells had more expanded clones than CD4+ T cells on average. Clonal expansion of both CD4+ and CD8+ blood T cells was observed from baseline to week 6 at doses 0.1 to 3.0 mg/kg. In the 0.1-3.0 mg/kg groups, partial responders had among the lowest normalized peripheral clonal expansion, particularly in CD8+ T cells. The antigen specificity of the clonally expanded peripheral T cells was not determined.

Genomic DNA was extracted from sorted cells for sequencing of the TCRbeta CDR3 region. The immunoSEQ Assay was used for sequencing of TCRbeta CDR3 regions. In TCRdb, the immuneACCESS table is reduced to in-frame sequences with V and J assigned. These tables do not hold every clone; where another copy was compared, an unresolved V gene accounts for under half, and the others remain unexplained. This sample gives roughly 60,000 clones in total; 70% to 90% of them show up just once. Of the sample, about 4.5% falls within the top ten clones. Worth noting for this clone: Its antigen remains unidentified. Base quality data are lacking; no much larger clone is found one base away.

The CDR3 holds 15 amino acids from the cysteine to the phenylalanine. Solely the CDR3 DNA is kept, with 45 bases framed from the first base. Looking up the germline V gene (reference sequence) yields CDR1 MNHEY and CDR2 SMNVEV. V sheds 7 bases and J sheds 2 bases, leaving 18 bases between their ends. Patients with autoimmune disease history or receiving systemic immunosuppression were excluded from the trial. Peripheral blood for TCR sequencing was collected from all dose cohorts at baseline, on cycle 4 day 1, and on cycle 7 day 1. Samples came from an open-label, multicenter, first-in-human phase I dose-escalation trial of ivuxolimab. Adults with locally advanced or metastatic melanoma, renal cell carcinoma, hepatocellular carcinoma or head and neck squamous cell carcinoma were enrolled in the trial. Before TCR sequencing, CD4+ and CD8+ T cells were separately sorted from peripheral blood.

The source of this sequence is an adult with an advanced solid tumor such as melanoma, head and neck, liver or kidney cancer. The chain is made from TRBV27 and TRBJ2-7; the D assignment is uncertain and may be TRBD1 or TRBD2, with 6 bases supporting each. The sequencing used CD4+ or CD8+ T cells sorted from blood, collected in a trial of the OX40 agonist ivuxolimab. CDR3 loop: CASTKGGAATYEQYF. The nucleotide sequence reads as follows: TGTGCCAGCACCAAGGGGGGCGCCGCGACCTACGAGCAGTACTTC.